Each of the 8 T cell receptor beta chains below was sequenced from the same sample in a study of blood T cell repertoires in COVID-19. The protocol was immunoSEQ multiplex PCR, while the TCRdb copy is restricted to in-frame clones and leaves out a portion. Here the sample spans approximately 62,000 clones, around four fifths being singletons. Sequencing was done on a sample of peripheral blood. Receptors originate from an older man with acute or convalescent COVID-19.

The chain uses TRBV4-2 and TRBJ1-2; 10 bases agree with TRBD1. The CDR3 extends over 15 amino acids. From germline, CDR1 is LGHNA and CDR2 YNFKEQ. The junction had 5 bases not matched to a gene; V was cut back by 1 base and J by 6 bases. In nucleotides, the CDR3 is TGTGCCAGCAGCCAAGCAACCGGGACAGGGGATGGCTACACCTTC. It encodes CASSQATGTGDGYTF.

The rearrangement uses TRBV18 and TRBJ2-1, with 16 bases identical to TRBD2. The junction had 0 bases not matched to a gene; V was cut back by 0 bases and J by 7 bases. The V gene's germline CDR1 is KGHSH and CDR2 LQKENI. This CDR3 is built from 16 residues. The CDR3 DNA reads TGTGCCAGCTCACCACCGGGACTAGCGGGGGGGAATGAGCAGTTCTTC. It yields the protein CASSPPGLAGGNEQFF.

The table lists this clone with a few counts. The rearrangement links TRBV4-1 to TRBJ1-5, with 8 bases identical to TRBD1. The germline gives CDR1 MGHRA, CDR2 YSYEKL. The CDR3 totals 16 residues. Losses at the gene ends were 0 bases for V and 3 bases for J; bases not matched to a gene: 4. CDR3 bases: TGCGCCAGCAGCCAAGAGGGGACAGGCCCCAATCAGCCCCAGCATTTT. Its protein product is CASSQEGTGPNQPQHF.

V usage is TRBV5-1 and J usage is TRBJ2-7; a possible D gene is TRBD1 (6 bases). The CDR3 loop spans 14 amino acids. CDR1 is SGHRS, CDR2 YFSETQ, per germline. Trimming removed 3 bases at V and 4 bases at J, with 14 bases between. In DNA form, the CDR3 reads TGCGCCAGCAGCTCGAGGACAGCTACATACGAGCAGTACTTC. Residues: CASSSRTATYEQYF.

The chain combines TRBV12-5 with TRBJ1-1; D unresolved. Looked up from germline, CDR1 is LGHNT and CDR2 is FRNRAP. The CDR3 spans 13 residues. The V and J ends lost 4 bases and 4 bases respectively, with 10 bases between them. In nucleotides, the CDR3 is TGTGCTAGTGGTTCAGATGAGGGCACTGAAGCTTTCTTT. It encodes CASGSDEGTEAFF.

The chain uses TRBV5-1 and TRBJ1-2; TRBD1 might be the D (5 bases). V gave up 2 bases and J gave up 2 bases, with 13 bases separating them. The CDR3 has 15 residues. Per germline, CDR1 SGHRS and CDR2 YFSETQ. In DNA form, the CDR3 reads TGCGCCAGCAGCTTCGACAGTCCGGGCAACTATGGCTACACCTTC. This gives the protein CASSFDSPGNYGYTF.

The chain is built from TRBV5-1 and TRBJ2-7; a weak D match, TRBD1 (6 bases). Trimming took 1 base from V and 3 from J, leaving 14 bases between them. Germline lookup yields CDR1 SGHRS and CDR2 YFSETQ. The CDR3 covers 15 residues. In nucleotides, the CDR3 is TGCGCCAGCAGCTTGTATATACAGGGCAGCTACGAGCAGTACTTC. Translating gives CASSLYIQGSYEQYF.

The chain combines TRBV7-9 with TRBJ1-2; the match to TRBD1 covers 9 bases. Germline V gives CDR1 SEHNR, CDR2 FQNEAQ (reference sequence). CDR3 length equals 16 residues. V was pared by 5 bases and J by 3 bases, with 10 bases of the junction left unmatched. CDR3 residues: CASSPGDRAVDYGYTF. The CDR3, as DNA: TGTGCCAGCAGCCCGGGGGACAGGGCGGTGGACTATGGCTACACCTTC.